The clone carrying this TCR beta chain was detected ten times or more. The CDR3 totals 14 residues. Trimming pared 3 bases from V and 0 bases from J, leaving 6 bases between. The data were obtained in a study of CD8+CD57+ T cells in acquired aplastic anemia. About the research overall: 3 to 4 ug was the average amount of DNA from sorted CD4+ and CD8+ cells.

Only patients with CD8+CD57+ cell expansion on flow cytometry were chosen for sequencing. Each of the patients presented with severe acquired aplastic anemia. Therapy had not been given to patients before blood sampling. Genomic DNA served as template for TCR beta VDJ and CDR3 profiling. TCRdb recomputed calls from the reads with MiXCR, one row per CDR3 protein. The sample lists about 180,000 distinct CDR3 sequences; less than 50% were seen once. The sequenced sample was sorted CD4+, CD8+, or CD8+CD57+ T cells (not recorded which) from PBMCs. The chain couples TRBV12-3 or TRBV12-4 to TRBJ1-5, with D hard to call. The TCR was taken from a human donor with aplastic anemia. The CDR3 loop reads CASSFAYSNQPQHF. CDR3 in DNA: TGTGCCAGCAGTTTTGCGTATAGCAATCAGCCCCAGCATTTT.